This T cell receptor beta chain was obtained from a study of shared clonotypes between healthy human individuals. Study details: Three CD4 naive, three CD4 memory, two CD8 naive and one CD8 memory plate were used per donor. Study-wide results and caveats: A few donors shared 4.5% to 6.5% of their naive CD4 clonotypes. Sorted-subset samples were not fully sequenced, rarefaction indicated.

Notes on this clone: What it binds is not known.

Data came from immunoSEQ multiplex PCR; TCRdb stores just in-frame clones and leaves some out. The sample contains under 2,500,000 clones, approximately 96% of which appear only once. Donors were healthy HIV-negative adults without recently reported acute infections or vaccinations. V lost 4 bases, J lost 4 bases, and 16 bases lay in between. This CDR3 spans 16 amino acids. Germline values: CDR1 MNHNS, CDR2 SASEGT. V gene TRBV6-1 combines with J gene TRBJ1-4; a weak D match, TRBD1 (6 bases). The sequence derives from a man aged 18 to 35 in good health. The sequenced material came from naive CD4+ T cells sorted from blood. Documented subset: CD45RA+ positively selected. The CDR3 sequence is CASSGYNRDLNEKLFF. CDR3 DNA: TGTGCCAGCAGTGGATACAACAGGGACCTTAATGAAAAACTGTTTTTT.